These T cell receptor beta chains were read from a single sample in a study of T-cell reconstitution after alpha-beta-depleted transplantation in children. TCRdb reprocessed the PCR reads with MiXCR, giving one entry per CDR3 protein. Here the sample spans nearly 250,000 distinct CDR3 sequences, 7.5% to 9.5% being singletons. The sample here was PBMCs, mostly from graft donor cells, taken 180 days after TCRalphabeta/CD19-depleted stem cell transplant. These receptors originate from a male patient between 10 and 17 years old who had a stem cell transplant for acute lymphoblastic leukemia, so the T cells may come from the graft donor. Both conserved end residues are part of each CDR3. D genes are given only for firm matches. The size of a clone is reported for some rows only, either as once, few or many, or as a class for expanded clones.

v_gene	d_gene	abundance	j_gene	CDR3nt	CDR3aa
TRBV3-1	TRBD1	many	TRBJ2-5	TGTGCCAGCGGACAGGGTAGAGAGACCCAGTACTTC	CASGQGRETQYF
TRBV7-2	TRBD2	many	TRBJ2-7	TGTGCCAGCAGCTTACGTTGGCGGGAGGGCCTTCGGTACGAGCAGTACTTC	CASSLRWREGLRYEQYF
TRBV19	TRBD1	.	TRBJ2-1	TGTGCCAGCAAAACAGGGGGTATTAACAATGAGCAGTTCTTC	CASKTGGINNEQFF
TRBV19	.	few	TRBJ2-3	TGTGCCAGTAGTATAGGCAGCACAGATACGCAGTATTTT	CASSIGSTDTQYF
TRBV6-1	.	many	TRBJ1-1	TGTGCCAGCAAGGCAAGGGGCTTGAACACTGAAGCTTTCTTT	CASKARGLNTEAFF
TRBV28	.	many	TRBJ2-3	TGTGCCAGCAGTTTTTTGGGGGAGAGCACAGATACGCAGTATTTT	CASSFLGESTDTQYF
TRBV7-8	TRBD2	many	TRBJ2-3	TGTGCCAGCAGCTTAGCTCCGCGTAAAAGCGGGGGTAGCACAGATACGCAGTATTTT	CASSLAPRKSGGSTDTQYF
TRBV14	TRBD1	many	TRBJ2-1	TGTGCCAGCAGCCAAGCCGGACAGGTGGGCCATGAGCAGTTCTTC	CASSQAGQVGHEQFF
TRBV12-3/TRBV12-4	.	many	TRBJ2-3	TGTGCCAGCAGTTTTTTGGGACGCACAGATACGCAGTATTTT	CASSFLGRTDTQYF
TRBV9	.	many	TRBJ2-2	TGTGCCAGCAGCGTAGCGGGATGGGCCGGGGAGCTGTTTTTT	CASSVAGWAGELFF
TRBV6-5	.	few	TRBJ1-4	TGTGCCAGCAGTTCCCCGACAGGATTGGGAGAAAAACTGTTTTTT	CASSSPTGLGEKLFF
TRBV20-1	.	few	TRBJ2-1	TGCAGTGCCTTGGCCCGGACACACTACAATGAGCAGTTCTTC	CSALARTHYNEQFF
TRBV4-2	.	many	TRBJ1-3	TGTGCCAGCAGCCAACCCGGGACGTCTGGAAACACCATATATTTT	CASSQPGTSGNTIYF
TRBV5-1	TRBD2	many	TRBJ2-1	TGCGCCAGCAGCTTGGAAGGACTAGCGGGCAATGAGCAGTTCTTC	CASSLEGLAGNEQFF
TRBV19	.	.	TRBJ1-1	TGTGCCAGTAAAGGCCGGAAGGGCAGGGCGGACACTGAAGCTTTCTTT	CASKGRKGRADTEAFF
TRBV20-1	.	many	TRBJ2-3	TGCAGTGCTAGAGATTCGATGCTCCTCCGTACGCAGTATTTT	CSARDSMLLRTQYF
TRBV6-2/TRBV6-3	TRBD2	many	TRBJ2-1	TGTGCCAGCGCGACTAGCGGCCTTTACAATGAGCAGTTCTTC	CASATSGLYNEQFF
TRBV12-3/TRBV12-4	.	many	TRBJ1-3	TGTGCCAGCAGCAGCCAAATACCGGACACCATATATTTT	CASSSQIPDTIYF
TRBV6-6	.	.	TRBJ1-1	TGTGCCAGCAGGGGGACGGCGAACACTGAAGCTTTCTTT	CASRGTANTEAFF
TRBV28	.	many	TRBJ2-1	TGTGCCAGCAGTTTGGATGATAGGACGGGCTCCTACAATGAGCAGTTCTTC	CASSLDDRTGSYNEQFF
TRBV28	TRBD2	many	TRBJ2-7	TGTGCCAGCAGTCTAAGCGGGAGCTCCGAGCAGTACTTC	CASSLSGSSEQYF
TRBV18	.	.	TRBJ2-7	TGTCCCAGCTCACCACTTAGGTCAGCTTCCTCCTACGAGCAGTACTTC	CPSSPLRSASSYEQYF
TRBV28	.	many	TRBJ2-3	TGTGCCAGCAGTCCATGGGGCACAGATACGCAGTATTTT	CASSPWGTDTQYF
TRBV6-1	.	many	TRBJ2-3	TGTGCCAGCAGGCGCCGGAGCACAGATACGCAGTATTTT	CASRRRSTDTQYF
TRBV6-5	.	many	TRBJ2-2	TGTGCCAGCAGACGAGTGGCCGGGGAGCTGTTTTTT	CASRRVAGELFF
TRBV6-2/TRBV6-3	.	few	TRBJ2-3	TGTGCCAGCAGTACCGGATGGGGAAGCACAGATACGCAGTATTTT	CASSTGWGSTDTQYF
TRBV10-3	TRBD2	many	TRBJ2-7	TGTGCCATCAGGGTGGATACGGGGGAGGGTCTCTACGAGCAGTACTTC	CAIRVDTGEGLYEQYF
TRBV20-1	TRBD2	many	TRBJ2-1	TGCAGTGCTACTAGCGGGGGACCCAATGAGCAGTTCTTC	CSATSGGPNEQFF
TRBV10-3	TRBD1	many	TRBJ1-6	TGTGCCATCAGTAAGACGTCGGACAGGGCGAATTCACCCCTCCACTTT	CAISKTSDRANSPLHF
TRBV7-8	TRBD2	many	TRBJ2-7	TGTGCCAGCAGCTTGCGGGGGACTTCCTACGAGCAGTACTTC	CASSLRGTSYEQYF
TRBV12-3/TRBV12-4	TRBD2	many	TRBJ2-3	TGTGCCAGCACGGGGCGCGGGACTAGCGGAACAGATACGCAGTATTTT	CASTGRGTSGTDTQYF
TRBV5-1	.	many	TRBJ2-7	TGCGCCAGCAGCTTGGAATCGGCGGGAACTTACTACGAGCAGTACTTC	CASSLESAGTYYEQYF
TRBV4-2	.	many	TRBJ1-2	TGTGCCAGCAGCCAAGATTGGGAACGCTCTCCTTGGAGCGGCTACACCTTC	CASSQDWERSPWSGYTF
TRBV28	.	many	TRBJ2-1	TGTGCCAGCAGTTCCTCTGGACTACCCCGACACAATGAGCAGTTCTTC	CASSSSGLPRHNEQFF
TRBV5-1	.	many	TRBJ2-3	TGCGCCAGCAGCTTGGGGACCCTTGAAACGGATACGCAGTATTTT	CASSLGTLETDTQYF
TRBV20-1	.	many	TRBJ1-2	TGCAGTGCTAGTTCCAGAAGCAACTATGGCTACACCTTC	CSASSRSNYGYTF
TRBV29-1	TRBD1	many	TRBJ2-2	TGCAGCGTTGTTTCTCCTTTCTTAGCAGGGGGTACCGGGGAGCTGTTTTTT	CSVVSPFLAGGTGELFF
TRBV2	.	many	TRBJ1-1	TGTGCCAATGGGGGGGAACGCACTGAAGCTTTCTTT	CANGGERTEAFF
TRBV10-3	TRBD2	once	TRBJ2-7	TGTGCCATCAGTGGTTCTAGCGGGAGTGACGAGCAGTACTTC	CAISGSSGSDEQYF
TRBV9	TRBD1	.	TRBJ1-1	TGTGCCAGCAGCCCCTTCGGACAGGGAAGCGGTGAAGCTTTCTTT	CASSPFGQGSGEAFF
TRBV5-1	TRBD2	many	TRBJ2-1	TGCGCCAGCAGCTTTACTAGCGGGGGGTGGCAGTTCTTC	CASSFTSGGWQFF
TRBV14	.	many	TRBJ2-5	TGTGCCAGCAGCCCTCAGACAGTCCAAGAGACCCAGTACTTC	CASSPQTVQETQYF
TRBV6-2/TRBV6-3	.	.	TRBJ1-3	TGTGCCAGCAGTTACTCGCCGTCGCTCGGAAACACCATATATTTT	CASSYSPSLGNTIYF
TRBV20-1	.	many	TRBJ2-1	TGCAGTGCTGTTAGACTATTTTCCTACAATGAGCAGTTCTTC	CSAVRLFSYNEQFF
TRBV7-2	TRBD2	many	TRBJ2-3	TGTGCCAGCAGCTTAGTTCGACTAGCTAGCACAGATACGCAGTATTTT	CASSLVRLASTDTQYF
TRBV9	.	many	TRBJ1-5	TGTGCCAGCAGCGTAGGGGGGGGCAATCAGCCCCAGCATTTT	CASSVGGGNQPQHF
TRBV12-3/TRBV12-4	TRBD2	many	TRBJ2-3	TGTGCCAGCAGTTTCCCCAAACTAGCGGGAGCCATAGATACGCAGTATTTT	CASSFPKLAGAIDTQYF
TRBV6-2/TRBV6-3	TRBD1	many	TRBJ2-7	TGTGCCAGCACCCCACGTGGGGCGCAGGGGGTGGTCCTCTACGAGCAGTACTTC	CASTPRGAQGVVLYEQYF
TRBV2	.	many	TRBJ1-1	TGTGCCACCCCAGACCGTGAAGCTTTCTTT	CATPDREAFF
TRBV11-3	TRBD2	many	TRBJ2-2	TGTGCCAGCAGCCCCTTACTAGCGGGAGAGACCGGGGAGCTGTTTTTT	CASSPLLAGETGELFF
TRBV12-3/TRBV12-4	.	many	TRBJ2-7	TGTGCCAGCAGTCTCCTGACCCTGCCCCCTTTCTCCTACGAGCAGTACTTC	CASSLLTLPPFSYEQYF
TRBV25-1	.	many	TRBJ2-6	TGTGCCAGCAGTGAATACGGGGGCACTGGGGCCAACGTCCTGACTTTC	CASSEYGGTGANVLTF
TRBV6-2/TRBV6-3	TRBD1	few	TRBJ1-5	TGTGCCAGCAGTCGCGGGGACAGGGGCAATCAGCCCCAGCATTTT	CASSRGDRGNQPQHF
TRBV19	.	.	TRBJ2-4	TGTGCCAGTAGTATGATTGGCCAGAAAAACATTCAGTACTTC	CASSMIGQKNIQYF